The 2 T cell receptor beta chains given below trace back to one sample, sequenced in a study of monozygotic twins with inflammatory bowel disease. TCRdb re-called the 5' RACE reads; one entry per CDR3 protein, DNA not given. The repertoire table contains fewer than 150,000 distinct CDR3 sequences. Source material: blood. These receptors came from a human donor with ulcerative colitis or Crohn's disease, or a healthy co-twin of an affected twin (not recorded which).

The chain has TRBV5-1 and TRBJ2-7; TCRdb's D gene call, TRBD1, goes unchecked for lack of DNA. From germline, CDR1 is SGHRS and CDR2 YFSETQ. The CDR3 covers 15 residues. CDR3 in amino acids: CASSSPGQGLYEQYF.

The chain employs TRBV28 and TRBJ2-1; without DNA, the TCRdb call of TRBD2 cannot be checked. Looked up from germline, CDR1 is MDHEN and CDR2 is SYDVKM. CDR3 length equals 14 residues. The CDR3: CASSLAGPRREQFF.